Listed below are T cell receptor beta chains from one sample, sequenced in a study of shared clonotypes between healthy human individuals. The data were produced by immunoSEQ multiplex PCR, yet TCRdb's version contains in-frame clones alone and is incomplete. The top ten hold 15% to 20% of the sample, which has around 320,000 clones, about nine tenths seen once. Sequencing input: memory CD8+ T cells sorted from blood. These receptors were obtained from a man younger than 30 in good health. CDR3s include the opening cysteine and the closing phenylalanine or tryptophan. Fields, in order: D gene, J gene, clone size, V gene, CDR3 protein, CDR3 DNA. D genes are given only for firm matches. Clone size, where shown, is once, few, many, or a class for clones that have expanded.

>.|TRBJ2-2|.|TRBV9
CASSNPGTFTGELFF
TGTGCCAGCAGCAATCCCGGGACGTTCACCGGGGAGCTGTTTTTT
>.|TRBJ2-7|.|TRBV6-6
CASSYQTHEQYF
TGTGCCAGCAGTTACCAAACCCACGAGCAGTACTTC
>.|TRBJ1-2|.|TRBV20-1
CSALQYGYTF
TGCAGTGCTCTACAGTATGGCTACACCTTC
>TRBD1|TRBJ1-5|.|TRBV5-6
CASSYRQGSNQPQHF
TGTGCCAGCAGCTACCGACAGGGTAGCAATCAGCCCCAGCATTTT
>.|TRBJ2-7|.|TRBV10-3
CAISRDGFYEQYF
TGTGCCATCAGCCGGGACGGGTTCTACGAGCAGTACTTC
>.|TRBJ2-7|.|TRBV27
CASSLSGGPDYEQYF
TGTGCCAGCAGTTTATCCGGGGGTCCCGACTACGAGCAGTACTTC
>.|TRBJ2-7|once|TRBV13
CASSPRGLQGISEQYF
TGTGCCAGCAGCCCTCGGGGCTTACAGGGAATTAGCGAGCAGTACTTC
>TRBD2|TRBJ2-1|.|TRBV27
CASSLELAGGAEQFF
TGTGCCAGCAGTTTAGAGCTAGCGGGAGGGGCTGAGCAGTTCTTC
>.|TRBJ1-1|.|TRBV9
CASSRPGMNTEAFF
TGTGCCAGCAGCCGCCCGGGAATGAACACTGAAGCTTTCTTT
>.|TRBJ2-7|.|TRBV7-9
CASSLTERREQYF
TGTGCCAGCAGCTTGACTGAGAGGCGCGAGCAGTACTTC
>.|TRBJ2-7|.|TRBV27
CASSSSPSGYGREQYF
TGTGCCAGCAGTTCCAGTCCCTCGGGGTACGGCCGCGAGCAGTACTTC
>TRBD1|TRBJ2-2|.|TRBV5-1
CASSPRQGTGELFF
TGCGCCAGCAGCCCAAGACAGGGGACCGGGGAGCTGTTTTTT
>.|TRBJ2-7|.|TRBV19
CASSKAGFSYEQYF
TGTGCCAGTAGTAAGGCAGGATTTTCCTACGAGCAGTACTTC
>.|TRBJ2-7|once|TRBV6-5
CASSPTGYSSYEQYF
TGTGCCAGCAGCCCGACAGGCTACAGCTCCTACGAGCAGTACTTC
>TRBD2|TRBJ2-7|.|TRBV5-1
CASSFSGLADVFYGEQYF
TGCGCCAGCAGCTTTTCGGGACTAGCAGACGTCTTTTATGGGGAGCAGTACTTC
>.|TRBJ1-4|.|TRBV15
CATSTYRATNEKLFF
TGTGCCACCAGCACCTACAGAGCAACTAATGAAAAACTGTTTTTT
>.|TRBJ2-5|.|TRBV12-5
CASGLELVQETQYF
TGTGCTAGTGGTTTGGAACTAGTACAAGAGACCCAGTACTTC
>.|TRBJ2-7|.|TRBV4-1
CASSQGWGPSSYEQYF
TGCGCCAGCAGCCAAGGCTGGGGGCCTTCCTCCTACGAGCAGTACTTC
>TRBD2|TRBJ2-2|.|TRBV5-1
CASSLALAGEEGGELFF
TGCGCCAGCAGCTTGGCCCTAGCGGGAGAGGAAGGCGGGGAGCTGTTTTTT
>.|TRBJ2-2|.|TRBV10-1
CASSESMGGTGELFF
TGCGCCAGCAGTGAGTCGATGGGAGGCACCGGGGAGCTGTTTTTT
>TRBD1|TRBJ2-3|.|TRBV7-6
CASSLLSGTGNVDTQYF
TGTGCCAGCAGCTTACTTTCCGGGACAGGGAATGTAGATACGCAGTATTTT
>.|TRBJ1-1|.|TRBV7-2
CASRGYRFDTEAFF
TGTGCCAGCAGAGGCTACCGATTTGACACTGAAGCTTTCTTT
>.|TRBJ2-7|.|TRBV7-8
CASSLAVEQYF
TGTGCCAGCAGCTTAGCAGTCGAGCAGTACTTC
>TRBD1|TRBJ1-2|.|TRBV5-1
CASSYPTGGYDSYTF
TGCGCCAGCAGCTACCCCACAGGGGGCTACGATTCATACACCTTC
>.|TRBJ1-1|.|TRBV19
CASSDEGTEAFF
TGTGCCAGTAGTGACGAGGGCACTGAAGCTTTCTTT
>.|TRBJ2-5|.|TRBV5-6
CASSFGQLIQYF
TGTGCCAGCAGCTTTGGTCAGCTTATCCAGTACTTC
>.|TRBJ1-1|once|TRBV4-1
CASSQDTEAEAFF
TGCGCCAGCAGCCAAGATACAGAGGCTGAAGCTTTCTTT
>.|TRBJ2-7|.|TRBV9
CASSVEGPASIYEQYF
TGTGCCAGCAGCGTAGAAGGGCCAGCAAGCATCTACGAGCAGTACTTC
>TRBD2|TRBJ2-1|once|TRBV7-8
CASSLAGGLYNEQFF
TGTGCCAGCAGCTTAGCGGGAGGGCTCTACAATGAGCAGTTCTTC
>TRBD2|TRBJ2-1|.|TRBV29-1
CSVGTSGRAGSSYNEQFF
TGCAGCGTAGGGACTAGCGGGAGGGCCGGGTCATCCTACAATGAGCAGTTCTTC
>TRBD2|TRBJ2-7|many|TRBV11-3
CASSPSGGGAYEQYF
TGTGCCAGCAGCCCGAGCGGCGGGGGGGCCTACGAGCAGTACTTC
>TRBD1|TRBJ1-1|.|TRBV7-6
CASSPGQYTEAFF
TGTGCCAGCAGCCCGGGACAGTACACTGAAGCTTTCTTT
>.|TRBJ2-7|.|TRBV19
CASSIVPNLNEQYF
TGTGCCAGTAGTATTGTGCCTAATCTTAACGAGCAGTACTTC
>TRBD1|TRBJ1-1|.|TRBV6-5
CASGVYRGGGTEAFF
TGTGCCAGCGGAGTGTACAGGGGAGGGGGCACTGAAGCTTTCTTT
>.|TRBJ1-1|.|TRBV10-1
CASTLKGGRCTEAFF
TGCGCCAGCACCCTAAAAGGGGGGCGCTGCACTGAAGCTTTCTTT
>.|TRBJ2-1|once|TRBV2
CASSPDGLEQFF
TGTGCCAGCAGCCCGGACGGACTTGAGCAGTTCTTC
>TRBD1|TRBJ2-2|.|TRBV5-1
CASSRTGGANTGELFF
TGCGCCAGCAGTCGAACAGGGGGCGCGAACACCGGGGAGCTGTTTTTT
>TRBD2|TRBJ2-5|.|TRBV4-3
CASSPGLAGSYQETQYF
TGCGCCAGCAGCCCGGGACTAGCGGGAAGCTACCAAGAGACCCAGTACTTC
>.|TRBJ2-7|.|TRBV5-1
CASSLRQVEKAYEQYF
TGCGCCAGCAGCCTAAGACAGGTGGAGAAGGCCTACGAGCAGTACTTC
>TRBD2|TRBJ2-7|.|TRBV11-2
CASSTRLAGSYEQYF
TGTGCCAGCAGCACCCGACTAGCGGGTTCCTACGAGCAGTACTTC
>TRBD2|TRBJ2-2|.|TRBV18
CASSPLRLAGGEQNTGELFF
TGTGCCAGCTCACCGCTAAGACTAGCGGGGGGTGAACAGAACACCGGGGAGCTGTTTTTT
>.|TRBJ2-2|.|TRBV2
CASSLEVPPNTGELFF
TGTGCCAGCAGTCTGGAGGTTCCCCCGAACACCGGGGAGCTGTTTTTT
>.|TRBJ2-7|.|TRBV6-5
CASSYAGAQYF
TGTGCCAGCAGTTACGCAGGGGCGCAGTACTTC
>TRBD2|TRBJ2-1|.|TRBV27
CASKPLAVYNEQFF
TGTGCCAGCAAACCCCTAGCGGTCTACAATGAGCAGTTCTTC
>TRBD1|TRBJ2-5|.|TRBV6-1
CASSEAFTGGSETQYF
TGTGCCAGCAGTGAGGCCTTCACAGGGGGCAGTGAGACCCAGTACTTC
>TRBD1|TRBJ1-5|.|TRBV4-1
CASSRGTGFNQPQHF
TGCGCCAGCAGCCGCGGGACAGGGTTCAATCAGCCCCAGCATTTT
>.|TRBJ1-4|many|TRBV7-9
CATVEVVTNEKLFF
TGTGCCACCGTGGAGGTGGTGACTAATGAAAAACTGTTTTTT
>.|TRBJ2-3|.|TRBV10-3
CAIGRGGPTDTQYF
TGTGCCATCGGCAGAGGGGGACCCACAGATACGCAGTATTTT
>TRBD1|TRBJ2-5|.|TRBV9
CASSTRGLGETQYF
TGTGCCAGCAGCACCAGGGGGCTAGGAGAGACCCAGTACTTC